This T cell receptor beta chain appears in the sequencing data of a study of identical twins. Study outcomes and limitations: In drawing conclusions, the study used cross-sectional statistical analysis and did not follow the same donors. High-abundance cord blood beta clonotypes had fewer insertions; memory repertoires showed none.

Each CDR3 protein gets one entry after TCRdb re-called the 5' RACE reads with MiXCR. The sample gives around 500,000 distinct CDR3 sequences, more than 13% of which show up once; around 0.48% is in the top ten. In this sample, this clonotype turned up a few times. Its antigen is unidentified. CDR1 is SGHKS and CDR2 is YYEKEE in the germline V gene (reference sequence). V dropped 4 bases and J dropped 6; count of bases not matched to a gene: 10. There are 15 residues in the CDR3. Each donor was a healthy Caucasian. This sample was also put to use in a study of yellow fever vaccine responses in identical twins.

The clonotype was recovered from a woman aged 18-35 years in good health. The rearrangement links TRBV5-5 to TRBJ2-7, with 10 bases aligning to TRBD2. What was sequenced was CD4+ T cells sorted from blood. The CDR3: CASSTLAGEVPEQYF. The CDR3 bases are TGTGCCAGCAGCACGCTAGCGGGAGAGGTACCCGAGCAGTACTTC.